This TCR beta chain was observed in a study of response to subunit inactivated influenza vaccine. Study results and caveats: A suggestion made by the authors is that each seasonal influenza vaccination recruits few new T cells.

A few counts support this clonotype. The antigen is undetermined. This CDR3 is 14 amino acids long. Germline V gene lookup returns CDR1 DFQATT and CDR2 SNEGSKA (reference sequence). Trimming left V 3 bases short and J 4 bases short, with 13 bases between. TCRdb re-called the RT-PCR reads through MiXCR, storing one row per CDR3 protein. The table has a few hundred thousand distinct CDR3 sequences, 6% to 9% seen once; the top ten hold about 12%. This chain joins TRBV20-1 and TRBJ1-5, with a weak D call TRBD1 (6 bases). The sequencing here drew on PBMCs from blood, taken around 25 months after vaccination. The receptor's source is a man between 50 and 70 years old who received an inactivated influenza vaccine. The CDR3: CSARGGPLNQPQHF. In nucleotides, the CDR3 is TGCAGTGCTAGGGGGGGCCCTCTAAATCAGCCCCAGCATTTT.